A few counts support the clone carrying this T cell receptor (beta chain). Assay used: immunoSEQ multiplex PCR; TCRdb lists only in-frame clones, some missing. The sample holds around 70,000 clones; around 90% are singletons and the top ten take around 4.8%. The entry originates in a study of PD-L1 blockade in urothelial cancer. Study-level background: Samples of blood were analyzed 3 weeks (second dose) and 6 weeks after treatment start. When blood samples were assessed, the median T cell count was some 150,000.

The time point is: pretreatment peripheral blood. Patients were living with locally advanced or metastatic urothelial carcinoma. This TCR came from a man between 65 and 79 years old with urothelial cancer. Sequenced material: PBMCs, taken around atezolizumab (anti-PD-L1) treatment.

This chain's CDR3 is CASSPGTFNTGELFF. CDR3 nucleotides: TGCGCCAGCAGCCCCGGGACTTTTAACACCGGGGAGCTGTTTTTT. The gene calls are TRBV5-1 and TRBJ2-2; a weak D match, TRBD2 (6 bases). Germline assignment: CDR1 SGHRS and CDR2 YFSETQ. V was clipped by 4 bases and J by 2 bases, with 12 bases between them. The CDR3 runs to 15 residues.